What follows are 13 T cell receptor beta chains derived from one specimen sequenced in a study of control samples from healthy donors and cancer patients. Clones were read by immunoSEQ multiplex PCR, and TCRdb kept only the in-frame ones, dropping some. The sample yields about 170,000 clones, roughly 89% seen once. Sequenced input: blood. These receptors were collected from a woman between 25 and 40 years old in good health.

The J gene is TRBJ1-1, the V gene TRBV19; 7 bases line up with TRBD1. J was trimmed by 3 bases and V by 5 bases; bases with no gene match: 6. The CDR3 is made up of 14 amino acids. CDR1 LNHDA and CDR2 SQIVND come from the germline V gene (reference sequence). The CDR3 reads CASSPAGGYTEAFF. The CDR3 bases are TGTGCCAGTAGTCCAGCAGGGGGGTACACTGAAGCTTTCTTT.

This clone was seen once. The chain is built from TRBV9 and TRBJ2-3; 10 nucleotides align to TRBD2. CDR3 size: 16 residues. V was clipped by 0 bases and J by 5 bases; unmatched bases: 6. Looked up from germline, CDR1 is SGDLS and CDR2 is YYNGEE. The CDR3 sequence: CASSVGVAGGLDTQYF. In DNA form, the CDR3 reads TGTGCCAGCAGCGTAGGGGTAGCGGGAGGTTTAGATACGCAGTATTTT.

The chain couples TRBV7-6 to TRBJ2-2; 11 bases are shared with TRBD2. Germline CDR1 and CDR2: SGHVS and FNYEAQ. Unmatched junction bases numbered 6, after V lost 5 bases and J lost 7 bases. The CDR3 extends over 15 amino acids. The CDR3 DNA reads as TGTGCCAGCAGCACTAGCGGGGGTATAGGCGGGGAGCTGTTTTTT. It specifies CASSTSGGIGGELFF.

This clone was found once. The rearrangement joins TRBV9 to TRBJ2-2; 10 nucleotides match TRBD1. The germline CDR1 and CDR2 sequences are SGDLS and YYNGEE. Trimming at V came to 3 bases and at J to 3 bases, leaving 5 bases not matched to a gene. The CDR3 sequence is 16 residues long. CDR3 sequence reads: CASSDRDRGYTGELFF. The CDR3 DNA reads as TGTGCCAGCAGCGACCGGGACAGGGGATACACCGGGGAGCTGTTTTTT.

This chain uses TRBV29-1 with TRBJ2-2; no clear D gene. Germline loops: CDR1 SQVTM, CDR2 ANQGSEA. This CDR3 has 15 amino acids. V was pared by 4 bases and J by 0 bases, with 12 bases between. DNA of the CDR3: TGCAGCGTTGTCCCCGGGCCCACGAACACCGGGGAGCTGTTTTTT. This encodes CSVVPGPTNTGELFF.

This clone was found a few times. V usage is TRBV29-1 and J usage is TRBJ2-7; 9 positions match TRBD1. The CDR3 sequence is 13 residues long. Germline lookup yields CDR1 SQVTM and CDR2 ANQGSEA. Trimming took 6 bases from V and 7 from J; bases not matched to a gene: 10. CDR3 region: CSVRTGDLGEQYF. The CDR3 DNA reads TGCAGCGTCAGGACAGGGGATTTGGGAGAGCAGTACTTC.

The gene calls are TRBV10-2 and TRBJ2-3; 7 bases map to TRBD1. J lost 4 bases, V lost 2 bases, and 0 bases had no gene match. CDR1 is WSHSY and CDR2 is SAAADI in the germline V gene. The CDR3 length is 13 residues. The CDR3 sequence: CASSEQGADTQYF. In DNA form, the CDR3 reads TGCGCCAGCAGTGAGCAGGGGGCAGATACGCAGTATTTT.

V usage is TRBV7-9 and J usage is TRBJ2-1; tentative D call: TRBD2 (6 bases). V dropped 2 bases and J dropped 6 bases, with 8 bases sitting between them. The CDR3 runs to 13 residues. In germline, CDR1 is SEHNR, CDR2 FQNEAQ (reference sequence). For the CDR3, the DNA is TGTGCCAGCAGCTTAACTAGCCTCAATGAGCAGTTCTTC. Residues: CASSLTSLNEQFF. Full variable domain (remainder filled in from reference TRBV7-9 and TRBJ2-1): DTGVSQNPRHKITKRGQNVTFRCDPISEHNRLYWYRQTLGQGPEFLTYFQNEAQLEKSRLLSDRFSAERPKGSFSTLEIQRTEQGDSAMYLCASSLTSLNEQFFGPGTRLTVL.

This sequence joins TRBV18 and TRBJ2-3; 12 bases agree with TRBD2. CDR1 is KGHSH, CDR2 LQKENI, per germline. Trimming cost V 3 bases and J 6 bases; bases outside gene matches: 7. This CDR3 spans 16 amino acids. CDR3 coding DNA: TGTGCCAGCTCACCCCCTAGCGGGGGGGCCGGGGATACGCAGTATTTT. It encodes CASSPPSGGAGDTQYF. Full variable domain (remainder filled in from reference TRBV18 and TRBJ2-3): NAGVMQNPRHLVRRRGQEARLRCSPMKGHSHVYWYRQLPEEGLKFMVYLQKENIIDESGMPKERFSAEFPKEGPSILRIQQVVRGDSAAYFCASSPPSGGAGDTQYFGPGTRLTVL.

This chain uses TRBV5-1 with TRBJ2-3; no clear D. This CDR3 contains 14 residues. The germline V and J ends were trimmed by 0 bases and 0 bases, with 5 bases remaining between them. CDR1 and CDR2 (germline): SGHRS, YFSETQ. CDR3 amino acids: CASSLAGSTDTQYF. The CDR3 DNA follows: TGCGCCAGCAGCTTGGCGGGCAGCACAGATACGCAGTATTTT.

V gene TRBV9 combines with J gene TRBJ2-3; D might be TRBD1 (6 bases). Trimming cost V 2 bases and J 1 base, with 11 bases left between them. The germline CDR1 and CDR2 sequences are SGDLS and YYNGEE. This CDR3 region has 15 residues. CDR3 sequence reads: CASSVTGSGTDTQYF. CDR3 bases: TGTGCCAGCAGCGTCACAGGGTCGGGCACAGATACGCAGTATTTT. The full variable domain, rest sourced from reference TRBV9 and TRBJ2-3, is DSGVTQTPKHLITATGQRVTLRCSPRSGDLSVYWYQQSLDQGLQFLIQYYNGEERAKGNILERFSAQQFPDLHSELNLSSLELGDSALYFCASSVTGSGTDTQYFGPGTRLTVL.

The V call is TRBV6-5, the J call TRBJ1-4, with 11 nucleotides matching TRBD1. Germline CDR1 reads MNHEY; CDR2 reads SVGAGI. The CDR3 consists of 15 residues. With V trimmed by 2 bases and J by 8 bases, 4 bases remained unmatched. CDR3 nucleotides: TGTGCCAGCAGTTACGGCGGGACAGGGGGGGAAAAACTGTTTTTT. It encodes CASSYGGTGGEKLFF.

This chain links TRBV7-8 with TRBJ2-1, with D possibly TRBD1 on 5 matching bases. In germline, CDR1 is SGHVS, CDR2 FQNEAQ. V shed 6 bases and J shed 4 bases, with 10 bases lying between them. This CDR3 is built from 13 residues. The CDR3 is CASSHQGYNEQFF. As DNA, the CDR3 is TGTGCCAGCAGTCATCAGGGTTACAATGAGCAGTTCTTC.